This T cell receptor beta chain was captured by sequencing in a study of post-analysis software for immune sequencing data. The sample holds a few counts of this clonotype. Its cognate antigen is unknown. Looked up from germline, CDR1 is LGHNA and CDR2 is YSLEER. Trimming shortened V by 0 bases and J by 3 bases, and 12 bases separated the two germline ends. The CDR3 is made up of 16 amino acids. The study's findings and limits: Normalized Chao1 diversity was significantly reduced in patients versus controls. Roughly five TRBV segments, including TRBV5-6, TRBV5-1 and TRBV20-1, were more frequent in patients than controls. Strong co-clustering by F measure was seen for same-batch samples.

cDNA libraries of TCR beta carried unique molecular identifiers. The T cell input of about 1 to 10 million gave hundreds of thousands of cDNA molecules. TCRdb re-analysed the PCR reads in MiXCR, keeping a single row per CDR3 protein. This repertoire shows hundreds of thousands of distinct CDR3 sequences, roughly 29% found once; its top ten account for roughly 0.54%. The sequence was collected from a girl under 18 with multiple sclerosis. The sequenced material came from blood. The V gene is TRBV4-3, the J gene TRBJ2-4; D possibly corresponds to TRBD2 (6 bases). DNA for the CDR3: TGCGCCAGCAGCCAAGACTTGGGGGAGGTCAAAAACATTCAGTACTTC. Residues: CASSQDLGEVKNIQYF.